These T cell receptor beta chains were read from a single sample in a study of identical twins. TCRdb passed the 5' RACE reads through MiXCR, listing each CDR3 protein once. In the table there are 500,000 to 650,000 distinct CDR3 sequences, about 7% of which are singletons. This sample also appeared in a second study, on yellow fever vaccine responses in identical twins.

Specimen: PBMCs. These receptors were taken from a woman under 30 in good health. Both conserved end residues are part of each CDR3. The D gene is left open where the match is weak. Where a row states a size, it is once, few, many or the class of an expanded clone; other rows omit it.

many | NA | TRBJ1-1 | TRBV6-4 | CASSDSFAGTEAFF | TGTGCCAGCAGTGACTCGTTCGCGGGGACTGAAGCTTTCTTT
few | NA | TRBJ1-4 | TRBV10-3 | CAIKEDKPGDEKLFF | TGTGCCATCAAAGAGGACAAACCGGGGGATGAAAAACTGTTTTTT
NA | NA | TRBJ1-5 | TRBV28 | CASSFPGSQPQHF | TGTGCCAGCAGTTTTCCGGGTTCTCAGCCCCAGCATTTT
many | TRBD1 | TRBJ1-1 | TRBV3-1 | CASSLRTGLNTEAFF | TGTGCCAGCAGCCTTCGGACAGGGTTGAACACTGAAGCTTTCTTT
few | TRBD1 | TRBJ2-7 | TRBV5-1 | CASSLHRGDYEQYF | TGCGCCAGCAGCTTGCACAGGGGGGACTACGAGCAGTACTTC
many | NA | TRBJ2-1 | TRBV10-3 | CAMGEAGLGGNEQFF | TGTGCCATGGGGGAAGCGGGATTAGGGGGAAATGAGCAGTTCTTC
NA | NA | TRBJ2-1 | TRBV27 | CASSSNRFSSYNEQFF | TGTGCCAGCAGTTCAAACAGGTTTAGCTCCTACAATGAGCAGTTCTTC
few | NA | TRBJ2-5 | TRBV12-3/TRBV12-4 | CASSLNRGGETQYF | TGTGCCAGCAGTTTGAACAGGGGGGGGGAGACCCAGTACTTC
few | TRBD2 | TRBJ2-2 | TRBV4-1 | CASSQYLQLAGNTGELFF | TGCGCCAGCAGCCAATATCTGCAACTAGCGGGGAACACCGGGGAGCTGTTTTTT
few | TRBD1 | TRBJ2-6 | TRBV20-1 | CSARRDRVGSGANVLTF | TGCAGTGCTAGGAGGGACAGGGTAGGATCTGGGGCCAACGTCCTGACTTTC
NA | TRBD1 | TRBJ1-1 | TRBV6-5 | CASSYWGQGGAEAFF | TGTGCCAGCAGTTACTGGGGACAGGGCGGCGCTGAAGCTTTCTTT
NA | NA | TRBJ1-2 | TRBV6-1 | CASTPSGEGGYTF | TGTGCCAGCACCCCCTCAGGGGAGGGTGGCTACACCTTC
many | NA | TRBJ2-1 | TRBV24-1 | CATGGTNYNEQFF | TGTGCCACCGGGGGGACAAACTACAATGAGCAGTTCTTC
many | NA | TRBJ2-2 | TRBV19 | CARGAGWNTGELFF | TGTGCCAGGGGGGCAGGGTGGAACACCGGGGAGCTGTTTTTT
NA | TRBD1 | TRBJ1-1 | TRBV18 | CASSPETGKNTEAFF | TGTGCCAGCTCACCGGAGACAGGGAAGAACACTGAAGCTTTCTTT
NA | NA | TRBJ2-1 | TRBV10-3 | CAISNGEGVRWEFF | TGTGCCATCAGCAACGGAGAGGGGGTCAGGTGGGAGTTCTTC
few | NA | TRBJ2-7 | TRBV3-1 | CASSLIQGAEQYF | TGTGCCAGCAGCCTAATACAGGGCGCCGAGCAGTACTTC
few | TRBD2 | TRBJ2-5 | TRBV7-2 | CASSFSGSATQYF | TGTGCCAGCAGCTTTAGCGGGAGCGCGACCCAGTACTTC
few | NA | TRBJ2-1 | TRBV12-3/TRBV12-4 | CASTSLEGKDEQFF | TGTGCCAGCACCTCTCTGGAGGGTAAGGATGAGCAGTTCTTC
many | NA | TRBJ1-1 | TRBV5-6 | CASSLGQRMNTEAFF | TGTGCCAGCAGCTTGGGACAGAGGATGAACACTGAAGCTTTCTTT
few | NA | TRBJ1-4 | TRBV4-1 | CASSQQLFGEKLFF | TGCGCCAGCAGCCAGCAACTATTCGGGGAAAAACTGTTTTTT
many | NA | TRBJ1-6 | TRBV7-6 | CASSLAVNSPLHF | TGTGCCAGCAGCTTAGCAGTTAATTCACCCCTCCACTTT
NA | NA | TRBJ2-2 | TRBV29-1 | CSVEGQPANTGELFF | TGCAGCGTTGAGGGACAACCAGCGAACACCGGGGAGCTGTTTTTT
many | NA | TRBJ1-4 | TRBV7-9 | CASSFTRQQEKLFF | TGTGCCAGCAGCTTCACCAGACAGCAAGAAAAACTGTTTTTT
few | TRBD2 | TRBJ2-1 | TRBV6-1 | CASSEAGSGNNEQFF | TGTGCCAGCAGTGAAGCTGGGAGCGGGAACAATGAGCAGTTCTTC
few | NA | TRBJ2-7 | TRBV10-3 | CAISATGDSDEQYF | TGTGCCATCAGTGCCACAGGGGACTCCGACGAGCAGTACTTC
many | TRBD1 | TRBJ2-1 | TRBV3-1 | CASATGGLGEQFF | TGTGCCAGCGCAACAGGGGGTCTCGGTGAGCAGTTCTTC
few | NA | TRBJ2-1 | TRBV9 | CASSGRVSEEQFF | TGTGCCAGCAGTGGTAGGGTATCAGAGGAGCAGTTCTTC
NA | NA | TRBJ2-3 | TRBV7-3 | CASSLNRLRSDTQYF | TGTGCCAGCAGCTTAAACCGCCTAAGGTCAGATACGCAGTATTTT
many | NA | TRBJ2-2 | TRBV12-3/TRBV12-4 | CASSPLSGNTGELFF | TGTGCCAGCAGTCCTCTTAGCGGGAACACCGGGGAGCTGTTTTTT
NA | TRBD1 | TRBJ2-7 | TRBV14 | CASRAGTVGEQYF | TGTGCCAGCAGGGCCGGGACAGTGGGCGAGCAGTACTTC
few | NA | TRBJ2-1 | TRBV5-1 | CASSLARVVLGYNEQFF | TGCGCCAGCAGCTTGGCTCGGGTAGTCCTAGGCTACAATGAGCAGTTCTTC
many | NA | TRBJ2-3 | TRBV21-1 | CASSKVEGLEQYF | TGTGCCAGCAGCAAAGTCGAGGGATTGGAACAGTATTTT
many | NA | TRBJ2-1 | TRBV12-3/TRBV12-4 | CASSFEVSYNEQFF | TGTGCCAGCAGTTTCGAGGTCTCTTACAATGAGCAGTTCTTC
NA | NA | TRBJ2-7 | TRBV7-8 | CASSPNGAGVYEQYF | TGTGCCAGCAGCCCAAATGGGGCGGGCGTCTACGAGCAGTACTTC
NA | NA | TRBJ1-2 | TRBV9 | CASSPQGFHYGYTF | TGTGCCAGCAGCCCCCAGGGGTTCCACTATGGCTACACCTTC